This T cell receptor beta chain appears in the sequencing data of a study of cytomegalovirus exposure and HLA in healthy donors. General observations from the study: Cytomegalovirus association was listed for 170 or so TCR beta chains.

Amplification used 60 Vbeta primers and 13 Jbeta primers. The repertoire was sequenced with immunoSEQ multiplex PCR; TCRdb's copy has only in-frame clones and lacks some. The sample comprises some 130,000 clones, approximately 82% of which are singletons, and about 1.5% rests with the top ten. This clone was observed a single time. Its antigen is still unknown. Trimming took off 10 bases at V and 4 bases at J, with 20 bases between the two ends. This CDR3 is built from 15 residues. Germline V CDR1 and CDR2: MNHNY, SVGAGI (reference sequence). The sequencing input was PBMCs. This clonotype was sampled from a middle-aged man in good health and CMV-seronegative. The V call is TRBV6-6, the J call TRBJ2-1; perhaps TRBD2 as D (7 bases). Here the CDR3 DNA reads TGTGCCATTCGACTGGGGCGGGGGCCTTACAATGAGCAGTTCTTC. Translated, it gives CAIRLGRGPYNEQFF.